One T cell receptor beta chain is described in this entry. Antigen specificity is unknown. The sample originates from a study of T cells in Graves' hyperthyroidism and ophthalmopathy. Study-level points and caveats: Most thyroid clonotypes expanded above 0.001 were also detected in blood.

Active moderate-to-severe ophthalmopathy, Clinical Activity Score at least 3, NOSPECS at least 4, under 3 months' duration. Trimming took off 8 bases at V and 0 bases at J, with 13 bases between the two ends. Germline assignment: CDR1 MNHNS and CDR2 SASEGT. This CDR3 has 14 residues. RNA transcripts served as the template for amplifying TCR beta CDR3 regions. The HTBI primer set was used in a first-round RT-PCR of the TCR CDR3. One entry per CDR3 protein results from TCRdb running MiXCR on the multiplex PCR reads. The top ten clones hold roughly 30% of a sample with about 640,000 distinct CDR3 sequences, around 21% of them seen once.

This sequence joins TRBV6-1 and TRBJ1-2, with a possible D match to TRBD1 (6 bases). This sequence was found in a man younger than 40 with Graves' ophthalmopathy. Sample: blood. The DNA of the CDR3 is TGTGCCAGCTGTCCAGGGGCTACTAACTATGGCTACACCTTC. Translation gives CASCPGATNYGYTF.